The 14 T cell receptor beta chains in this list originate from one sample, sequenced in a study of cytomegalovirus exposure and HLA in healthy donors. Primers included in the PCR were 60 Vbeta and 13 Jbeta primers. Assay: immunoSEQ multiplex PCR; the TCRdb copy retains only in-frame clones and omits some. The sample lists roughly 120,000 clones, 81% occurring once. The material sequenced was PBMCs. These receptors originate from a woman in her twenties or thirties in good health and CMV-seronegative.

The V and J genes are TRBV11-2 and TRBJ1-2, with 9 nucleotides matching TRBD1. V lost 4 bases, J lost 6 bases, and 6 bases stayed unmatched. CDR3 size: 14 residues. Looked up from germline, CDR1 is SGHAT and CDR2 is FQNNGV. The CDR3 sequence: CASSSRDREDGYTF. Written as DNA, the CDR3 is TGTGCCAGCAGCTCCCGGGACAGGGAGGATGGCTACACCTTC. The full variable domain, rest sourced from reference TRBV11-2 and TRBJ1-2, is EAGVAQSPRYKIIEKRQSVAFWCNPISGHATLYWYQQILGQGPKLLIQFQNNGVVDDSQLPKDRFSAERLKGVDSTLKIQPAKLEDSAVYLCASSSRDREDGYTFGSGTRLTVV.

This clone was seen only once. V is TRBV2 and J is TRBJ2-7, with 8 bases matching TRBD2. V was pared by 6 bases and J by 0 bases, with 4 bases of the junction left unmatched. CDR3 size: 14 residues. CDR1 and CDR2 (germline): SNHLY, FYNNEI. The CDR3 DNA sequence: TGTGCCAGCAGAGATCTAGCGGGCTCCTACGAGCAGTACTTC. Translation: CASRDLAGSYEQYF.

The rearrangement joins TRBV30 to TRBJ1-4; perhaps TRBD1 as D (5 bases). V dropped 4 bases and J dropped 0 bases, with 9 bases sitting between them. CDR1 and CDR2 from the germline V gene are GTSNPN and SVGIG (reference sequence). The CDR3 has 14 amino acids. The DNA for the CDR3 is TGTGCCTGGACTGGCAGGGCAACTAATGAAAAACTGTTTTTT. It is translated as CAWTGRATNEKLFF.

This chain joins TRBV7-9 and TRBJ1-2; the D is unclear. The CDR3 contains 13 residues. Germline-derived CDR1 and CDR2 are SEHNR and FQNEAQ (reference sequence). The ends were cut back, 5 bases at V and 3 bases at J, with 10 bases in the middle. Here the CDR3 DNA reads TGTGCCAGCAGCCCGGGTATATACTATGGCTACACCTTC. Translation: CASSPGIYYGYTF.

This rearrangement joins TRBV7-9 to TRBJ1-4, with D unclear. Trimming removed 5 bases from V and 0 bases from J, with 10 bases in between. The V gene's germline CDR1 is SEHNR and CDR2 FQNEAQ (reference sequence). The CDR3 is 15 amino acids. CDR3 DNA sequence: TGTGCCAGCAGCCGATCGACTGCAACTAATGAAAAACTGTTTTTT. It codes for CASSRSTATNEKLFF.

This clone has just a few counts. Other DNA sequences in the sample encode the same CDR3. The CDR3 here is CASSFLSGTDTQYF. In DNA, the CDR3 is TGTGCCAGCAGTTTCCTTTCGGGCACAGATACGCAGTATTTT. The chain has TRBV28 and TRBJ2-3; D is ambiguous. Trimming stripped 3 bases from V and 1 base from J, with 8 bases between. The length of the CDR3 is 14 residues. Germline CDR1 and CDR2: MDHEN and SYDVKM.

The chain links TRBV29-1 to TRBJ1-2; D might be TRBD1 (6 bases). Germline V lookup: CDR1 SQVTM, CDR2 ANQGSEA. V shed 4 bases and J shed 6 bases, with 15 bases lying between them. The CDR3 is 13 amino acids. The CDR3 nucleotides read TGCAGCGTTGCTATAGGGGGGGGCGATGGCTACACCTTC. Protein product: CSVAIGGGDGYTF.

V gene TRBV19 combines with J gene TRBJ2-1, with 13 bases matching TRBD2. Trimming cost V 6 bases and J 4 bases; bases outside gene matches: 15. In germline, CDR1 is LNHDA, CDR2 SQIVND (reference sequence). This CDR3 has 19 residues. In DNA form, the CDR3 reads TGTGCCAGTAGCCCGGGACTAGCGGGAACTGATGATCGATACAATGAGCAGTTCTTC. This sequence encodes CASSPGLAGTDDRYNEQFF.

The J gene is TRBJ1-5, the V gene TRBV30; D might be TRBD1 (5 bases). Looked up from germline, CDR1 is GTSNPN and CDR2 is SVGIG (reference sequence). V shed 0 bases and J shed 2 bases, with 14 bases lying between them. The CDR3 covers 16 residues. The CDR3 region is CAWSVPGAWGNQPQHF. CDR3 DNA sequence: TGTGCCTGGAGTGTACCTGGGGCCTGGGGCAATCAGCCCCAGCATTTT.

The V gene is TRBV7-8, the J gene TRBJ1-5; 7 bases agree with TRBD1. V lost 1 base to trimming and J lost 5 bases; unmatched junction nucleotides: 2. The germline V gene has CDR1 SGHVS and CDR2 FQNEAQ. The CDR3 extends over 14 amino acids. DNA of the CDR3: TGTGCCAGCAGCTTAGTCAGGGGGGATCAGCCCCAGCATTTT. Its protein is CASSLVRGDQPQHF.

The CDR3 DNA sequence: TGTGCCAGCTCACCACCCTCCCTAGCGGGAGGGTACAATGAGCAGTTCTTC. Its translation is CASSPPSLAGGYNEQFF. This sequence joins TRBV18 and TRBJ2-1, with 12 bases lining up with TRBD2. CDR1 is KGHSH and CDR2 is LQKENI in the germline V gene. V lost 0 bases and J lost 4; bases outside the gene matches: 4. The CDR3 loop spans 17 amino acids.

The chain is built from TRBV15 and TRBJ2-3; 7 bases line up with TRBD2. With V trimmed by 4 bases and J by 0 bases, 7 bases remained unmatched. This CDR3 has 16 amino acids. Germline CDR1 LNHNV, CDR2 YYDKDF (reference sequence). The CDR3 DNA follows: TGTGCCACCAGCATTGTACCAGCGGGAAGCACAGATACGCAGTATTTT. Translated: CATSIVPAGSTDTQYF.

This sequence joins TRBV7-2 and TRBJ2-1; possibly TRBD2 for D (6 bases). The ends were cut back, 1 base at V and 3 bases at J, with 13 bases in the middle. CDR3 length: 16 residues. CDR1 and CDR2 from the germline V gene are SGHTA and FQGNSA. This CDR3 is CASSLETGVFYNEQFF. The CDR3 nucleotides are TGTGCCAGCAGCTTAGAGACGGGAGTTTTCTACAATGAGCAGTTCTTC.

This clone was observed a handful of times. This chain connects TRBV7-2 to TRBJ2-3; TRBD2 matches at 12 bases. Unmatched junction bases numbered 11, after V lost 5 bases and J lost 5 bases. CDR3 length equals 17 residues. Germline CDR1 reads SGHTA; CDR2 reads FQGNSA. CDR3 sequence (DNA): TGTGCCAGCAGCCCTGGGACTAGCGGGTCTTTTCAAGATACGCAGTATTTT. Protein sequence: CASSPGTSGSFQDTQYF.